This TCR beta chain comes out of a study of tissue T cells after allogeneic stem cell transplantation. The study's findings and limits: Few T cell clones were shared across patients, but motif clusters showed tissue-specific shared signatures. TCR repertoires tracked anatomic similarity, regardless of disease or transplant status.

TCRbeta CDR3 was sequenced at survey depth with template counts. The repertoire was sequenced with immunoSEQ multiplex PCR; TCRdb's copy has only in-frame clones and lacks some. The sample records roughly 7,200 clones, 45% to 50% being singletons. Time point described: mouse harvest day 7 after allogeneic transplant. The graft held 10^6 splenic CD5+ T cells and 10^7 T-cell-depleted bone marrow cells. Tissues came from B6→BALB/c major-mismatch GVHD mice at day 7 or 14. CDR1 and CDR2 from the germline V gene are KGHPV and FQNQEV (reference sequence). The CDR3 length is 15 residues. The J segment lost 5 bases and the V segment lost 0 bases, leaving 5 bases of the junction unmatched. This clone was seen only a few times. Its matching antigen is unknown. The genes and germline here are from mouse. The read falls 1 residue short of the CDR3 end, and the missing part is taken from the germline J gene.

This chain connects TRBV26 to TRBJ1-1; 8 nucleotides line up with TRBD1. Sequencing was done on a sample of gut tissue. The sequence was collected from a female BALB/c mouse given C57BL/6 T cells with graft-versus-host disease after an allogeneic hematopoietic cell transplant. The CDR3 loop reads CASSLSQGAGTEVFF. The part of the CDR3 DNA that was read is TGTGCCAGCAGTCTGTCGCAGGGGGCTGGGACAGAAGTCTTC.